The rows below give T cell receptor beta chains drawn from one sample of a study of CD8 T cells in Susac syndrome. Using its own MiXCR run on the immunoSEQ multiplex PCR reads, TCRdb lists one record per CDR3 protein. The repertoire includes about 150,000 distinct CDR3 sequences, roughly 95% of them detected once, and 0.16% sits in the top ten. Sequencing was done on a sample of CD4+ T cells from PBMCs. These receptors came from a human donor with Susac syndrome. Both conserved end residues are trimmed from each CDR3.

SAREGQPYNQPQH,TRBV20-1,TRBJ1-5
ASSPGRNYGYT,TRBV27,TRBJ1-2
ASSAGSSYEQY,TRBV7-9,TRBJ2-7
SARVGGAQY,TRBV20-1,TRBJ2-3
ATSREQGARMNTEAF,TRBV15,TRBJ1-1
RTGGRKTEAF,TRBV20-1,TRBJ1-1
ASSLGEDGYT,TRBV5-4,TRBJ1-2
ASSPQGGLSYEQY,TRBV27,TRBJ2-7
SARGRGRNYGYT,TRBV20-1,TRBJ1-2
SASKPGTGGGYT,TRBV20-1,TRBJ1-2
ASSQDPRTANEQY,TRBV3-1,TRBJ2-7